These 9 T cell receptor beta chains came from one sample sequenced in a study of spatial heterogeneity in lung cancer. One entry per CDR3 protein, called by TCRdb with MiXCR from the 5' RACE reads. Altogether 150 to 200 distinct CDR3 sequences are present, 41% being singletons, with the ten largest covering more than 70%. Time point defined: sample taken at primary tumor resection. From tumor, nontumor lung or frozen PBMC, whole RNA was taken unsorted for sequencing. The source was PBMCs, collected at surgery. The origin of the receptors is a male donor with early-stage non-small cell lung cancer.

Regarding this clonotype: This beta chain is a stray sequence in a library constructed for alpha chains; its clone size is not meaningful. The rearrangement uses TRBV7-9 and TRBJ1-2, with a tentative D call TRBD1 (6 bases). V was shortened by 6 bases and J by 6 bases, with 11 bases between the two germline ends. The germline CDR1 and CDR2 sequences are SEHNR and FQNEAQ (reference sequence). The CDR3 is 12 residues long. CDR3 DNA: TGTGCCAGCAGATACCAGGGGAATGGCTACACCTTC. It specifies CASRYQGNGYTF.

As regards this clonotype: This beta chain represents an off-target read in a library built for alpha chains; its size is of limited meaning. The chain couples TRBV3-1 to TRBJ2-3, with D tentatively TRBD2 (5 bases). The CDR3 has 16 amino acids. Germline-derived CDR1 and CDR2 are LGHDT and YNNKEL (reference sequence). Trimming cost V 4 bases and J 0 bases, with 14 bases left between them. For the CDR3, the DNA is TGTGCCAGCAGCCCCGCGGACTTTCCTAGCACAGATACGCAGTATTTT. This codes for CASSPADFPSTDTQYF.

Of note for this clonotype: This beta chain was picked up by a library intended for alpha chains and is off target, so its count carries little meaning. The chain recombines TRBV7-9 with TRBJ2-7; 7 bases fit TRBD2. The CDR3 is 11 amino acids. Germline values: CDR1 SEHNR, CDR2 FQNEAQ (reference sequence). The J segment lost 6 bases and the V segment lost 4 bases, leaving 0 bases of the junction unmatched. The chain's CDR3 is CASSWGGEQYF. DNA for the CDR3: TGTGCCAGCAGCTGGGGGGGCGAGCAGTACTTC.

With respect to this clonotype: Being off target in a library aimed at alpha chains, this beta chain has a size of little meaning. This chain connects TRBV5-1 to TRBJ1-2; a possible D gene is TRBD1 (5 bases). V was cut by 4 bases and J by 4 bases, with 11 bases left in between. This CDR3 contains 13 residues. CDR1 and CDR2 from the germline V gene are SGHRS and YFSETQ. In DNA, the CDR3 is TGCGCCAGCAGCCCCATTAGGGGCTATGGCTACACCTTC. The encoded protein is CASSPIRGYGYTF.

Remarks on this clonotype: With the library built for alpha chains, this beta chain is off target and its frequency is not meaningful. The chain couples TRBV27 to TRBJ1-2, with no clear D. This CDR3 comprises 15 residues. CDR1 and CDR2 from the germline V gene are MNHEY and SMNVEV (reference sequence). V lost 2 bases and J lost 4, with 14 bases in between. The CDR3 nucleotides read TGTGCCAGCAGTTTAAGCCCTCTTCTCCTCTATGGCTACACCTTC. This sequence encodes CASSLSPLLLYGYTF.

Note on this clonotype: In a library made to pick up alpha chains, this beta chain is a stray read with a size that means little. This sequence joins TRBV9 and TRBJ2-1; D ambiguous. CDR1 is SGDLS and CDR2 is YYNGEE in the germline V gene. V shed 0 bases and J shed 0 bases, with 10 bases lying between them. CDR3 size: 16 residues. The CDR3 region has the DNA TGTGCCAGCAGCGTAGAGGGCGTGAGCTCCTACAATGAGCAGTTCTTC. This codes for CASSVEGVSSYNEQFF.

Note on this clonotype: The library was prepared for alpha chains; this beta chain is a stray read, so its frequency means little. The V and J genes are TRBV4-1 and TRBJ2-7; D is undetermined. V dropped 7 bases and J dropped 3 bases, with 10 bases sitting between them. Germline V gives CDR1 MGHRA, CDR2 YSYEKL. The CDR3 has 12 residues. The CDR3 nucleotides are TGCGCCAGCACCGTTAGTGGCTACGAGCAGTACTTC. It is translated as CASTVSGYEQYF.

In this sample, this clonotype turned up a few times. This beta chain is a stray read from a library made for alpha chains; its abundance is not meaningful. This chain connects TRBV10-3 to TRBJ1-2; no clear D. Trimming removed 4 bases from V and 4 bases from J, with 10 bases in between. Germline values: CDR1 ENHRY, CDR2 SYGVKD. The CDR3 totals 13 residues. The DNA for the CDR3 is TGTGCCATCAGTGGAGGCAGAATCTATGGCTACACCTTC. This codes for CAISGGRIYGYTF.

Concerning this clonotype: This beta chain is an off-target read within a library intended for alpha chains, so its frequency means little. The genes are TRBV11-2 and TRBJ2-3; 10 bases align to TRBD2. CDR3 length: 15 residues. CDR1 and CDR2 from the germline V gene are SGHAT and FQNNGV. V shed 3 bases, J shed 4 bases, and the junction held 4 bases outside the gene matches. CDR3 loop: CASSLSGRASDTQYF. CDR3 sequence (DNA): TGTGCCAGCAGCTTGAGCGGGAGGGCCTCAGATACGCAGTATTTT.